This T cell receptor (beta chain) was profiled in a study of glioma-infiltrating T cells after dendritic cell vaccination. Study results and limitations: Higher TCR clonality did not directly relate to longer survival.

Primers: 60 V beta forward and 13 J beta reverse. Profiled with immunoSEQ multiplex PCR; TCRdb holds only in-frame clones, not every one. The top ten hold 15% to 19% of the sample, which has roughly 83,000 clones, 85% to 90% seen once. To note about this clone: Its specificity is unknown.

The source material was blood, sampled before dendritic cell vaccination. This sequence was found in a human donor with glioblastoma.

The CDR3 reads CSVADYYNEQFF. CDR3 DNA sequence: TGCAGCGTTGCCGACTACTACAATGAGCAGTTCTTC. This chain joins TRBV29-1 and TRBJ2-1, with D tentatively TRBD2 (5 bases). The CDR3 has 12 residues. CDR1 is SQVTM and CDR2 is ANQGSEA in the germline V gene. Trimming removed 4 bases from V and 3 bases from J, with 7 bases in between.